The 26 T cell receptor beta chains given below trace back to one sample, sequenced in a study of blood T cell repertoires in COVID-19. Using immunoSEQ multiplex PCR, the repertoire was profiled, and TCRdb retains in-frame clones only, with some absent. The sample has tens of thousands of clones; about 91% are singletons. The material sequenced was peripheral blood. The receptors derive from a woman aged 70-85 years with active COVID-19.

The rearrangement links TRBV13 to TRBJ2-7, with TRBD2 identical over 8 bases. The CDR3 extends over 15 amino acids. With 2 bases clipped from V and 4 bases from J, the junction kept 7 bases outside the gene matches. Germline CDR1 PRHDT, CDR2 FYEKMQ (reference sequence). CDR3 sequence: CASSLTGGSAYEQYF. CDR3 coding DNA: TGTGCCAGCAGCTTAACGGGAGGGTCTGCGTACGAGCAGTACTTC. Supplemented by reference TRBV13 and TRBJ2-7, the full variable domain reads AAGVIQSPRHLIKEKRETATLKCYPIPRHDTVYWYQQGPGQDPQFLISFYEKMQSDKGSIPDRFSAQQFSDYHSELNMSSLELGDSALYFCASSLTGGSAYEQYFGPGTRLTVT.

This rearrangement joins TRBV5-1 to TRBJ1-5; 9 bases are a match to TRBD1. The CDR3 contains 14 residues. Germline V gene lookup returns CDR1 SGHRS and CDR2 YFSETQ. Trimming removed 4 bases from V and 4 bases from J; junction bases left unmatched: 3. CDR3 DNA: TGCGCCAGCAGCACGACAGGGGGGAATCAGCCCCAGCATTTT. It encodes CASSTTGGNQPQHF.

In nucleotides, the CDR3 is TGTGCCAGCAGCCTACAGACCCTCAGGGCTAACTATGGCTACACCTTC. It translates to CASSLQTLRANYGYTF. The chain links TRBV5-6 to TRBJ1-2; possibly TRBD1 for D (5 bases). The CDR3 is 16 residues long. With 4 bases removed from V and 0 bases from J, the gap between germline ends came to 16 bases. In germline, CDR1 is SGHDT, CDR2 YYEEEE. Full variable domain (outside the CDR3, taken from reference TRBV5-6 and TRBJ1-2): DAGVTQSPTHLIKTRGQQVTLRCSPKSGHDTVSWYQQALGQGPQFIFQYYEEEERQRGNFPDRFSGHQFPNYSSELNVNALLLGDSALYLCASSLQTLRANYGYTFGSGTRLTVV.

The chain is built from TRBV5-1 and TRBJ1-2, with D possibly matching TRBD1 (6 bases). Trimming removed 4 bases at V and 4 bases at J, with 11 bases between. Per germline, CDR1 SGHRS and CDR2 YFSETQ. The length of the CDR3 is 13 residues. CDR3 residues: CASSPGTLYGYTF. CDR3 in DNA: TGCGCCAGCAGCCCGGGGACACTCTATGGCTACACCTTC.

This rearrangement joins TRBV27 to TRBJ2-7; 14 nucleotides agree with TRBD2. The J segment lost 4 bases and the V segment lost 1 base, leaving 6 bases of the junction unmatched. This CDR3 is built from 17 residues. Per germline, CDR1 MNHEY and CDR2 SMNVEV (reference sequence). CDR3 loop: CASSLYGTSGSIYEQYF. CDR3 DNA: TGTGCCAGCAGTTTATATGGGACTAGCGGGAGTATATACGAGCAGTACTTC.

The CDR3 sequence: CASSPGAPGQGPYNYGYTF. In nucleotides, the CDR3 is TGCGCCAGCAGCCCGGGGGCCCCGGGACAGGGTCCGTATAACTATGGCTACACCTTC. The chain is built from TRBV5-1 and TRBJ1-2; TRBD1 matches 9 bases. CDR3 length: 19 amino acids. V shed 4 bases, J shed 1 base, and the junction held 17 bases outside the gene matches. Germline CDR1 is SGHRS and CDR2 is YFSETQ.

The chain has TRBV19 and TRBJ1-3; no reliable D call. V dropped 4 bases and J dropped 8 bases, with 12 bases sitting between them. The CDR3 is made up of 13 amino acids. Germline V gene sequence: CDR1 LNHDA, CDR2 SQIVND (reference sequence). The DNA for the CDR3 is TGTGCCAGTAGTAAAGAGTCCATTGACACCATATATTTT. It encodes CASSKESIDTIYF. Based on the CDR3 plus reference TRBV19 and TRBJ1-3, the full variable domain is DGGITQSPKYLFRKEGQNVTLSCEQNLNHDAMYWYRQDPGQGLRLIYYSQIVNDFQKGDIAEGYSVSREKKESFPLTVTSAQKNPTAFYLCASSKESIDTIYFGEGSWLTVV.

The chain is built from TRBV27 and TRBJ2-1; the match to TRBD1 covers 10 bases. In germline, CDR1 is MNHEY, CDR2 SMNVEV (reference sequence). The CDR3 length is 15 residues. V shed 5 bases and J 6 bases; nucleotides not matched to a gene: 7. The CDR3 sequence is CASSPTGGFGNEQFF. CDR3 sequence (DNA): TGTGCCAGCAGTCCGACAGGGGGCTTTGGCAATGAGCAGTTCTTC.

J is TRBJ2-1 and V is TRBV27; a weak D match, TRBD2 (6 bases). The V gene's germline CDR1 is MNHEY and CDR2 SMNVEV (reference sequence). The V end lost 5 bases, the J end lost 6 bases, and 17 bases lay between the germline ends. The CDR3 is 15 amino acids. CDR3 nucleotide sequence: TGTGCCAGCAGTCTACCAGGAGGGCCGGTCAATGAGCAGTTCTTC. It yields the protein CASSLPGGPVNEQFF.

This clone was observed a single time. The rearrangement links TRBV18 to TRBJ1-1, with TRBD1 matching over 7 bases. The V gene end was trimmed by 6 bases and the J gene end by 2 bases; junction bases not matched to a gene: 6. CDR1 is KGHSH, CDR2 LQKENI, per germline. The CDR3 is 14 amino acids. DNA for the CDR3: TGTGCCAGCTCTCTCCGACAGGGTAACACTGAAGCTTTCTTT. Protein sequence: CASSLRQGNTEAFF.

V is TRBV19 and J is TRBJ2-2; D is undetermined. CDR1 is LNHDA, CDR2 SQIVND, per germline (reference sequence). V was cut by 8 bases and J by 2 bases, with 15 bases left in between. The CDR3 spans 15 residues. Here the CDR3 DNA reads TGTGCCAGTCGGAACAGTCCGGTTAACACCGGGGAGCTGTTTTTT. Translating gives CASRNSPVNTGELFF.

The rearrangement links TRBV30 to TRBJ2-3; 11 bases are a match to TRBD1. J lost 7 bases, V lost 0 bases, and 21 bases had no gene match. The CDR3 runs to 20 residues. Germline-derived CDR1 and CDR2 are GTSNPN and SVGIG (reference sequence). The CDR3 loop reads CAWSVRPLGLDRGLVNTQYF. CDR3 nucleotide sequence: TGTGCCTGGAGTGTACGGCCCCTGGGTCTGGACAGGGGGCTGGTAAATACGCAGTATTTT.

The gene calls are TRBV5-1 and TRBJ2-3; possible D gene TRBD1, 6 bases. CDR3 length equals 15 residues. V lost 2 bases to trimming and J lost 5 bases, with 15 bases between them. CDR1 SGHRS and CDR2 YFSETQ come from the germline V gene. The CDR3 region is CASSFDGTGIDTQYF. DNA for the CDR3: TGCGCCAGCAGCTTCGATGGCACAGGGATAGATACGCAGTATTTT.

V and J are TRBV6-5 and TRBJ2-7; 7 nucleotides align to TRBD1. From germline, CDR1 is MNHEY and CDR2 SVGAGI. V shed 8 bases and J 1 base; nucleotides not matched to a gene: 5. CDR3 size: 13 residues. CDR3 nucleotides: TGTGCCAGCCTTGACAGGGCTTCCTACGAGCAGTACTTC. Translating it yields CASLDRASYEQYF.

This rearrangement joins TRBV5-5 to TRBJ1-1; 9 nucleotides align to TRBD1. Germline lookup yields CDR1 SGHKS and CDR2 YYEKEE (reference sequence). V lost 2 bases to trimming and J lost 4 bases; unmatched junction nucleotides: 6. CDR3 length: 15 amino acids. In nucleotides, the CDR3 is TGTGCCAGCAGCTTAGACAGGGGGTTCTCCACTGAAGCTTTCTTT. Amino acid sequence: CASSLDRGFSTEAFF.

This clone has only one observation. The chain recombines TRBV4-1 with TRBJ1-3; 9 positions agree with TRBD1. V trimming: 3 bases; J trimming: 4 bases; junction bases outside the gene matches: 7. From germline, CDR1 is MGHRA and CDR2 YSYEKL. CDR3 length: 16 amino acids. As DNA, the CDR3 is TGCGCCAGCAGCCACTCCGGGACAGGGAGAGGAAACACCATATATTTT. The encoded protein is CASSHSGTGRGNTIYF.

The gene calls are TRBV6-5 and TRBJ2-7; weak D call: TRBD2 (5 bases). V lost 5 bases to trimming and J lost 5 bases, with 13 bases between them. The CDR3 covers 13 residues. Germline V lookup: CDR1 MNHEY, CDR2 SVGAGI. The CDR3 loop reads CASSTRGHNEQYF. The CDR3 coding sequence is TGTGCCAGCAGTACCCGGGGTCATAACGAGCAGTACTTC.

The chain links TRBV7-9 to TRBJ1-1; TRBD1 matches 7 bases. The CDR3 totals 15 residues. Germline V CDR1 and CDR2: SEHNR, FQNEAQ (reference sequence). Losses at the gene ends were 5 bases for V and 5 bases for J; bases not matched to a gene: 11. The CDR3 spells CASSTGDRGGTEAFF. The CDR3 nucleotides read TGTGCCAGCAGCACTGGGGACAGAGGAGGTACTGAAGCTTTCTTT.

The chain couples TRBV2 to TRBJ1-5, with 8 nucleotides matching TRBD1. Germline V gene sequence: CDR1 SNHLY, CDR2 FYNNEI. The CDR3 spans 18 residues. With 8 bases clipped from V and 0 bases from J, the junction kept 15 bases outside the gene matches. This CDR3 reads CASGGSEDRVYSNQPQHF. The CDR3 bases are TGTGCCAGCGGCGGATCCGAGGACAGGGTGTATAGCAATCAGCCCCAGCATTTT.

The V and J genes are TRBV6-5 and TRBJ2-3; 8 bases fit TRBD1. This CDR3 region has 15 residues. V shed 4 bases and J 2 bases; nucleotides not matched to a gene: 5. Germline loops: CDR1 MNHEY, CDR2 SVGAGI. The CDR3 loop reads CASSSRTGTTDTQYF. CDR3 nucleotides: TGTGCCAGCAGTTCACGGACAGGGACCACAGATACGCAGTATTTT.

The CDR3 bases are TGTGCCAGCAGTTACTCGGGGGCCGAGCTCTATGGCTACACCTTC. Its translation: CASSYSGAELYGYTF. This chain connects TRBV6-2 or TRBV6-3 to TRBJ1-2, with D tentatively TRBD1 (6 bases). The V end was cut by 0 bases, the J end by 4 bases, with 12 bases between. CDR1 and CDR2 from the germline V gene are MNHEY and SVGEGT. The CDR3 is 15 amino acids.

The chain joins TRBV6-5 to TRBJ1-2, with D unresolved. Germline CDR1 is MNHEY and CDR2 is SVGAGI. This CDR3 contains 12 residues. Between the trimmed V and J ends, which lost 8 bases and 4 bases, there was a span of 11 bases. CDR3 sequence reads: CASRSSSYGYTF. The CDR3 nucleotides are TGTGCCAGCCGGAGTTCATCCTATGGCTACACCTTC.

The chain links TRBV28 to TRBJ1-2; maybe TRBD1 (5 bases). In germline, CDR1 is MDHEN, CDR2 SYDVKM. CDR3 length: 16 amino acids. V gave up 7 bases and J gave up 2 bases, with 20 bases separating them. The CDR3 is CASIPSWGSGNYGYTF. CDR3 coding DNA: TGTGCCAGCATCCCCTCCTGGGGCAGCGGGAACTATGGCTACACCTTC.

The chain carries TRBV29-1 and TRBJ2-7; perhaps TRBD1 as D (7 bases). Germline V lookup: CDR1 SQVTM, CDR2 ANQGSEA. The CDR3 has 13 amino acids. V was cut by 4 bases and J by 6 bases, with 16 bases left in between. The CDR3 region is CSVVALQGGEQYF. The CDR3, as DNA: TGCAGCGTTGTGGCTTTGCAGGGGGGCGAGCAGTACTTC.

V and J are TRBV19 and TRBJ2-1, with D unclear. V was shortened by 3 bases and J by 4 bases, with 10 bases between the two germline ends. The germline V gene has CDR1 LNHDA and CDR2 SQIVND (reference sequence). This CDR3 comprises 14 residues. The CDR3 spells CASSMALPYNEQFF. The CDR3 coding sequence is TGTGCCAGTAGTATGGCACTACCGTACAATGAGCAGTTCTTC.

The rearrangement uses TRBV29-1 and TRBJ1-5; 8 bases align to TRBD1. The CDR3 is made up of 13 amino acids. V was clipped by 7 bases and J by 2 bases; unmatched bases: 4. Per the germline V gene, CDR1 is SQVTM and CDR2 is ANQGSEA. As DNA, the CDR3 is TGCAGCGCTGGACAGGGAGGCAATCAGCCCCAGCATTTT. Amino acid sequence: CSAGQGGNQPQHF.